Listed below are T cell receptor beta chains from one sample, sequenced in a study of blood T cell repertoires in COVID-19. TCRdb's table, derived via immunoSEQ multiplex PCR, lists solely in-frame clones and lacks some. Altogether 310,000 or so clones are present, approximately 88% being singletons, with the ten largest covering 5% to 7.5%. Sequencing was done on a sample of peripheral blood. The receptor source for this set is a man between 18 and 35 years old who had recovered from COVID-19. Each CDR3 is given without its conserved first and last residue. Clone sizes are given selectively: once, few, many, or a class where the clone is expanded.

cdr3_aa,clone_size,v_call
ASSYGQGDYEQY,-,TRBV6-5
SVERGPGLAGGPGSEQY,-,TRBV29-1
ASSPDRVEQY,-,TRBV6-5
ASSEQGFPYEQY,-,TRBV9
ASRGSHNQPQH,-,TRBV27
ASSHQGGEETQY,-,TRBV3-1/TRBV3-2
ASSTDIARETQY,-,TRBV7-9
ASSLDSNYGYT,-,TRBV7-2
ASSGGQSAYEQY,-,TRBV25-1
ASSQGSLAASSYEQY,-,TRBV4-1
ASSVGTGDYGYT,-,TRBV9
AISDGQVGNYGYT,-,TRBV10-3
ASSLTGSSYNEQF,-,TRBV6-9
ASSWDSINSGANVLT,once,TRBV18
ASSLVGGGSSPNEQF,-,TRBV7-6
ASSQDFGGRADTQY,-,TRBV3-1/TRBV3-2
ASSPQGVMNTEAF,-,TRBV9
SVWTGMGGYT,-,TRBV29-1
ASSSPGGFNIQY,-,TRBV9
ASSKFLTSGDYEQY,once,TRBV21-1
ASSFSSGGYEQY,-,TRBV5-5
ASSPVQTNGEAF,-,TRBV18
ATYPGAGAVEAF,-,TRBV30
ASSPQGWSPLH,-,TRBV7-9
ATRGDYGYT,-,TRBV7-9
ASSTYGTGGASTDTQY,-,TRBV5-4
ARSFIDRNTEAF,-,TRBV7-5
ASSPVAPGTGRGYT,-,TRBV5-4